The 10 T cell receptor beta chains given below trace back to one sample, sequenced in a study of T cell changes during pregnancy in multiple sclerosis. Repertoires were generated with immunoSEQ multiplex PCR, while TCRdb's copy carries only in-frame clones and drops some. The sample lists over 45,000 clones; 70% to 90% were seen once. The source was peripheral blood, collected in the first trimester of pregnancy. The receptors derive from a female donor with multiple sclerosis, enrolled in a pregnancy study.

The chain combines TRBV5-4 with TRBJ2-2; 8 bases are a match to TRBD2. The CDR3 is 14 amino acids. V trimming: 3 bases; J trimming: 5 bases; junction bases outside the gene matches: 3. Germline V CDR1 and CDR2: SGHNT, YYREEE (reference sequence). CDR3 nucleotides: TGTGCCAGCAGCTCGGGGGGGCGAACCGGGGAGCTGTTTTTT. This sequence encodes CASSSGGRTGELFF.

The gene calls are TRBV6-5 and TRBJ2-2, with D possibly being TRBD2 (5 bases). The germline V gene encodes CDR1 MNHEY and CDR2 SVGAGI. Trimming cost V 5 bases and J 1 base, with 11 bases left between them. This CDR3 contains 15 residues. This CDR3 is CASSASGENTGELFF. The CDR3 region has the DNA TGTGCCAGCAGTGCCAGCGGTGAGAACACCGGGGAGCTGTTTTTT.

The chain combines TRBV10-1 with TRBJ2-2, with a tentative D call TRBD2 (7 bases). The CDR3 length is 16 residues. The V and J ends lost 6 bases and 6 bases respectively, with 20 bases between them. Looked up from germline, CDR1 is WNHNN and CDR2 is SYGVQD (reference sequence). CDR3 in amino acids: CASSPHWGGAAGELFF. As DNA, the CDR3 is TGCGCCAGCAGCCCTCATTGGGGGGGCGCGGCCGGGGAGCTGTTTTTT.

V is TRBV6-5 and J is TRBJ1-6; the D gene is possibly TRBD1 (6 bases). V lost 0 bases, J lost 7 bases, and 10 bases lay in between. The CDR3 runs to 15 residues. CDR1 and CDR2 (germline): MNHEY, SVGAGI. CDR3 coding DNA: TGTGCCAGCAGTTACTCCGGACAGCCCAATTCACCCCTCCACTTT. Its translation: CASSYSGQPNSPLHF.

The J gene is TRBJ2-2, the V gene TRBV11-3; 10 nucleotides match TRBD1. CDR1 SGHNT and CDR2 YENEEA come from the germline V gene. This CDR3 region has 15 residues. Trimming cost V 4 bases and J 4 bases; bases outside gene matches: 3. The CDR3 region is CASSSGQGGTGELFF. The CDR3 nucleotides are TGTGCCAGCAGCTCAGGACAGGGGGGCACCGGGGAGCTGTTTTTT. Combining the CDR3 with reference TRBV11-3 and TRBJ2-2 gives the whole variable domain EAGVVQSPRYKIIEKKQPVAFWCNPISGHNTLYWYLQNLGQGPELLIRYENEEAVDDSQLPKDRFSAERLKGVDSTLKIQPAELGDSAVYLCASSSGQGGTGELFFGEGSRLTVL.

V usage is TRBV5-4 and J usage is TRBJ1-1; D uncertain. This CDR3 is built from 11 residues. Germline values: CDR1 SGHNT, CDR2 YYREEE (reference sequence). V gave up 4 bases and J gave up 2 bases, with 3 bases separating them. CDR3 protein: CASSTNTEAFF. In DNA, the CDR3 is TGTGCCAGCAGCACTAACACTGAAGCTTTCTTT.

This chain uses TRBV6-7 with TRBJ1-5; the D is unclear. TRBV6-7 is reported as an ORF; its role is uncertain. Trimming cost V 0 bases and J 1 base, with 10 bases left between them. The CDR3 is 16 residues long. Here the CDR3 DNA reads TGTGCCAGCAGTTACTCAGGCAGGCGAAGCAATCAGCCCCAGCATTTT. It specifies CASSYSGRRSNQPQHF.

This clone has a single count. The CDR3 region is CASSLGQGIFNEQFF. CDR3 DNA sequence: TGCGCCAGCAGCCTAGGACAGGGGATTTTCAATGAGCAGTTCTTC. The chain recombines TRBV4-3 with TRBJ2-1, with TRBD1 matching 9 bases. CDR3 length: 15 residues. Looked up from germline, CDR1 is LGHNA and CDR2 is YSLEER. V shed 4 bases and J 6 bases; nucleotides not matched to a gene: 7.

J is TRBJ2-3 and V is TRBV2, with TRBD2 as a possible D gene (6 bases). From germline, CDR1 is SNHLY and CDR2 FYNNEI. Trimming took 9 bases from V and 6 from J, leaving 10 bases between them. The CDR3 is made up of 11 amino acids. The CDR3 is CASRDSDTQYF. In nucleotides, the CDR3 is TGTGCCAGTAGGGACTCCGATACGCAGTATTTT.

The chain couples TRBV12-5 to TRBJ2-3; D is unclear. Deletions cut 2 bases from V and 4 bases from J, with 10 bases between. The V gene's germline CDR1 is LGHNT and CDR2 FRNRAP. This CDR3 region has 14 residues. Here the CDR3 reads CASGLKLPPDTQYF. The CDR3 DNA reads TGTGCTAGTGGTTTGAAACTTCCGCCAGATACGCAGTATTTT.